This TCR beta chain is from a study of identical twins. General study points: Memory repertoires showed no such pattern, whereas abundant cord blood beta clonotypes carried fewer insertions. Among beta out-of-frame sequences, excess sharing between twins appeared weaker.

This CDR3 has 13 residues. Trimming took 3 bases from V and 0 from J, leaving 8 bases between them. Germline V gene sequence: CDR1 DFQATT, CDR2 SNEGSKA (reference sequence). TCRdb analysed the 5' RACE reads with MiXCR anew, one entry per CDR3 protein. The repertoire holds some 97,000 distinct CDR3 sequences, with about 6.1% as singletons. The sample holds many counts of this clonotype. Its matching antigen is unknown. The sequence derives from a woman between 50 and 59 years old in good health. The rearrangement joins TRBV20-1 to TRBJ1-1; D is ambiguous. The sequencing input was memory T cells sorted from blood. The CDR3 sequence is CSASAGLNTEAFF. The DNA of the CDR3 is TGCAGTGCTAGTGCCGGACTGAACACTGAAGCTTTCTTT.